Below are 29 T cell receptor beta chains sequenced from a single sample in a study of cytomegalovirus exposure and HLA in healthy donors. Both 60 Vbeta primers and 13 Jbeta primers went into the PCR. Measured with immunoSEQ multiplex PCR; TCRdb has only the in-frame clones, and not every one. The sample has fewer than 90,000 clones, 70% to 90% seen once. The sequencing sample was made of PBMCs. These receptors were taken from a human donor in good health.

The rearrangement joins TRBV4-1 to TRBJ2-5; 9 bases are a match to TRBD1. J lost 2 bases, V lost 1 base, and 8 bases had no gene match. The CDR3 consists of 17 residues. Germline loops: CDR1 MGHRA, CDR2 YSYEKL. CDR3 sequence: CASSQGRSGTGQETQYF. The CDR3 nucleotides are TGCGCCAGCAGCCAAGGTCGCTCCGGGACAGGGCAAGAGACCCAGTACTTC.

J is TRBJ2-3 and V is TRBV5-6, with 9 bases identical to TRBD1. Germline V gene lookup returns CDR1 SGHDT and CDR2 YYEEEE. Trimming at V came to 8 bases and at J to 3 bases, leaving 7 bases not matched to a gene. The CDR3 totals 14 residues. The CDR3 DNA is TGTGCCAGTGGGACAGGGTTTATAACAGATACGCAGTATTTT. This translates into CASGTGFITDTQYF. Filled out from reference TRBV5-6 and TRBJ2-3, the complete variable domain reads DAGVTQSPTHLIKTRGQQVTLRCSPKSGHDTVSWYQQALGQGPQFIFQYYEEEERQRGNFPDRFSGHQFPNYSSELNVNALLLGDSALYLCASGTGFITDTQYFGPGTRLTVL.

As regards this clone: A junction boundary mismatches the germline segment, possibly from a read error. The chain uses TRBV5-1 and TRBJ2-3; D is possibly TRBD1 (6 bases). The germline gives CDR1 SGHRS, CDR2 YFSETQ. The CDR3 covers 8 residues. The CDR3 protein is CASTQGNF. For the CDR3, the DNA is TGCGCCAGCACCCAGGGGAATTTT.

The J gene is TRBJ1-4, the V gene TRBV7-2; no definite D call. The CDR3 runs to 15 residues. Germline CDR1 and CDR2: SGHTA and FQGNSA. The V gene lost 0 bases and the J gene lost 4 bases, with 9 bases spanning the gap. CDR3 in amino acids: CASSLATGNNEKLFF. CDR3 DNA: TGTGCCAGCAGCTTAGCAACGGGAAATAATGAAAAACTGTTTTTT.

This chain connects TRBV19 to TRBJ1-1, with D perhaps TRBD1 (6 bases). Germline-derived CDR1 and CDR2 are LNHDA and SQIVND (reference sequence). The germline V and J ends were trimmed by 4 bases and 2 bases, with 14 bases remaining between them. CDR3 length: 15 residues. CDR3 coding DNA: TGTGCCAGTAGTAGATTTGGGGGCGGAAACACTGAAGCTTTCTTT. Amino acid sequence: CASSRFGGGNTEAFF.

This clone has a single count. The chain employs TRBV5-1 and TRBJ2-3; 7 bases align to TRBD2. In germline, CDR1 is SGHRS, CDR2 YFSETQ. The CDR3 consists of 16 residues. The junction had 14 bases not matched to a gene; V was cut back by 4 bases and J by 6 bases. As DNA, the CDR3 is TGCGCCAGCAGCCACAAAGCGGGGCGGGCGGTGGATACGCAGTATTTT. Amino acid sequence: CASSHKAGRAVDTQYF.

This sequence joins TRBV19 and TRBJ2-1; 8 nucleotides align to TRBD2. V gave up 4 bases and J gave up 7 bases; unmatched junction bases: 9. Germline-derived CDR1 and CDR2 are LNHDA and SQIVND (reference sequence). The CDR3 sequence is 15 residues long. The CDR3 region has the DNA TGTGCCAGTAGTAGCCTAGGCGGGGGGCCTAATGAGCAGTTCTTC. Translation: CASSSLGGGPNEQFF.

This chain uses TRBV6-5 with TRBJ1-2; no clear D gene. Germline CDR1 is MNHEY and CDR2 is SVGAGI. V lost 6 bases and J 8 bases, leaving 13 bases between the germline ends. The CDR3 spans 12 residues. In DNA, the CDR3 is TGTGCCAGCAGGGGATCCGGGGAGGGCTACACCTTC. Translating it yields CASRGSGEGYTF.

The chain has TRBV7-2 and TRBJ1-5, with TRBD1 identical over 7 bases. CDR1 SGHTA and CDR2 FQGNSA come from the germline V gene. The CDR3 contains 16 residues. The V and J ends lost 5 bases and 1 base, in that order; junction bases with no gene match: 8. This CDR3 reads CASSPDRALSNQPQHF. For the CDR3, the DNA is TGTGCCAGCAGCCCCGACAGGGCGCTAAGCAATCAGCCCCAGCATTTT.

This chain links TRBV7-8 with TRBJ1-6; 7 bases map to TRBD1. The CDR3 spans 19 residues. Germline lookup yields CDR1 SGHVS and CDR2 FQNEAQ. The J segment lost 0 bases and the V segment lost 4 bases, leaving 12 bases of the junction unmatched. CDR3 DNA sequence: TGTGCCAGCAGCTCCCGAACTACGACAGGGCTCTCCTATAATTCACCCCTCCACTTT. Protein product: CASSSRTTTGLSYNSPLHF.

In its sample, this clone was seen a few times. The chain is built from TRBV5-1 and TRBJ1-1; D is possibly TRBD1 (5 bases). V shed 3 bases and J shed 1 base, with 10 bases lying between them. This CDR3 comprises 14 residues. Germline-derived CDR1 and CDR2 are SGHRS and YFSETQ. The CDR3 DNA is TGCGCCAGCAGCTCTGCGGGGGGGAACACTGAAGCTTTCTTT. It is translated as CASSSAGGNTEAFF.

For the CDR3, the DNA is TGTGCCACCAGCGAACAGGCCTACGAGCAGTACTTC. Its protein product is CATSEQAYEQYF. This chain joins TRBV15 and TRBJ2-7; possible D gene TRBD1, 5 bases. This CDR3 is built from 12 residues. The germline V and J ends were trimmed by 5 bases and 2 bases, with 7 bases remaining between them. The germline gives CDR1 LNHNV, CDR2 YYDKDF (reference sequence).

V is TRBV19 and J is TRBJ1-4; 9 bases line up with TRBD1. This CDR3 contains 15 residues. With 6 bases clipped from V and 4 bases from J, the junction kept 6 bases outside the gene matches. Germline V gene sequence: CDR1 LNHDA, CDR2 SQIVND (reference sequence). The CDR3 spells CASSLQGQGNEKLFF. In DNA, the CDR3 is TGTGCCAGTAGCCTGCAGGGACAGGGTAATGAAAAACTGTTTTTT.

CDR3 bases: TGTGCCAGCAGCCCGGGGGGGCTCACCGGGGAGCTGTTTTTT. Amino acid sequence: CASSPGGLTGELFF. This chain uses TRBV7-3 with TRBJ2-2; 8 bases map to TRBD2. The CDR3 totals 14 residues. Germline CDR1 reads SGHTA; CDR2 reads FQGTGA. With 5 bases clipped from V and 4 bases from J, the junction kept 3 bases outside the gene matches. Drawing the rest from reference TRBV7-3 and TRBJ2-2, the complete variable domain is GAGVSQTPSNKVTEKGKYVELRCDPISGHTALYWYRQSLGQGPEFLIYFQGTGAADDSGLPNDRFFAVRPEGSVSTLKIQRTERGDSAVYLCASSPGGLTGELFFGEGSRLTVL.

This clone showed up just a few times. This rearrangement joins TRBV30 to TRBJ1-1; D is unclear. Trimming shortened V by 0 bases and J by 8 bases, and 10 bases separated the two germline ends. Germline V gives CDR1 GTSNPN, CDR2 SVGIG (reference sequence). The CDR3 sequence is 12 residues long. The CDR3 loop is CAWSVLRREAFF. The CDR3 DNA is TGTGCCTGGAGTGTACTACGACGAGAAGCTTTCTTT.

On this clone itself: A junction boundary mismatches the germline segment, possibly from a read error. The chain links TRBV29-1 to TRBJ1-2; no clear D gene. The length of the CDR3 is 13 residues. Germline V CDR1 and CDR2: SQVTM, ANQGSEA. CDR3 sequence (DNA): TGCAGCGTTGAAGATTGGGGAGAATATGGCTACCCCTTC. The encoded protein is CSVEDWGEYGYPF.

The V and J genes are TRBV7-8 and TRBJ1-2; 7 nucleotides align to TRBD1. This CDR3 comprises 14 residues. Germline trimming cut 4 bases from V and 5 bases from J; bases unmatched to any gene: 7. Germline V gene data show CDR1 as SGHVS and CDR2 as FQNEAQ. The CDR3 loop reads CASSSRDSQYGYTF. CDR3 DNA: TGTGCCAGCAGCTCGAGGGACAGCCAGTATGGCTACACCTTC.

The chain couples TRBV5-6 to TRBJ2-5, with TRBD2 matching over 8 bases. Germline V gives CDR1 SGHDT, CDR2 YYEEEE. The CDR3 length is 14 residues. Trimming at V came to 4 bases and at J to 11 bases, leaving 13 bases not matched to a gene. This chain's CDR3 is CASSPGGGADEQYF. CDR3 sequence (DNA): TGTGCCAGCAGCCCGGGAGGGGGGGCGGATGAGCAGTACTTC.

This clone has just a few counts. The chain uses TRBV5-8 and TRBJ1-3; no clear D. The CDR3 runs 13 residues. Germline V lookup: CDR1 SGHTS, CDR2 YDEGEE. Deletions cut 4 bases from V and 0 bases from J, with 5 bases between. The CDR3 loop reads CASSPYSGNTIYF. In DNA, the CDR3 is TGTGCCAGCAGCCCGTACTCTGGAAACACCATATATTTT. The full variable domain, in which reference TRBV5-8 and TRBJ1-3 provide the parts outside the CDR3, is EAGVTQSPTHLIKTRGQQATLRCSPISGHTSVYWYQQALGLGLQFLLWYDEGEERNRGNFPPRFSGRQFPNYSSELNVNALELEDSALYLCASSPYSGNTIYFGEGSWLTVV.

CDR3 coding DNA: TGTGCCAGCAGTTTACGTGTGGGTGGGGGGTACGAGCAGTACTTC. Translation gives CASSLRVGGGYEQYF. The chain has TRBV27 and TRBJ2-7; D possibly corresponds to TRBD2 (6 bases). CDR1 is MNHEY and CDR2 is SMNVEV in the germline V gene (reference sequence). V lost 2 bases to trimming and J lost 4 bases, with 15 bases between them. CDR3 length: 15 residues.

This clone has just a few counts. The rearrangement uses TRBV14 and TRBJ1-2; a possible D gene is TRBD1 (6 bases). Germline CDR1 is SGHDN and CDR2 is FVKESK. CDR3 length: 14 amino acids. With 3 bases removed from V and 6 bases from J, the gap between germline ends came to 14 bases. This CDR3 reads CASSHLQGSDGYTF. DNA for the CDR3: TGTGCCAGCAGCCACCTACAGGGCTCGGATGGCTACACCTTC.

V usage is TRBV5-4 and J usage is TRBJ1-3; D may be TRBD1 (5 bases). Germline loops: CDR1 SGHNT, CDR2 YYREEE (reference sequence). V was clipped by 4 bases and J by 0 bases, with 11 bases between them. This CDR3 is 15 amino acids long. The CDR3 sequence is CASSPAGRSGNTIYF. The CDR3 DNA sequence: TGTGCCAGCAGCCCGGCGGGGCGCTCTGGAAACACCATATATTTT.

V and J are TRBV2 and TRBJ2-2, with 7 bases that match TRBD1. Per the germline V gene, CDR1 is SNHLY and CDR2 is FYNNEI. The CDR3 is 15 amino acids. V lost 6 bases and J lost 2; bases outside the gene matches: 6. The CDR3 nucleotides read TGTGCCAGCAGACCGGACAGGTTTAACACCGGGGAGCTGTTTTTT. It codes for CASRPDRFNTGELFF.

The chain uses TRBV2 and TRBJ2-5; tentatively, D is TRBD2 (6 bases). The V gene's germline CDR1 is SNHLY and CDR2 FYNNEI. The CDR3 is 13 residues long. Deletions cut 5 bases from V and 5 bases from J, with 12 bases between. The CDR3 sequence: CASSRGGRETQYF. For the CDR3, the DNA is TGTGCCAGCAGTAGGGGAGGAAGGGAGACCCAGTACTTC.

The chain links TRBV6-5 to TRBJ2-3; a possible D gene is TRBD1 (5 bases). V gave up 2 bases and J gave up 2 bases, with 14 bases separating them. Germline CDR1 MNHEY, CDR2 SVGAGI. The CDR3 loop spans 16 amino acids. CDR3 residues: CASSYTIPTDTDTQYF. In nucleotides, the CDR3 is TGTGCCAGCAGTTACACAATTCCGACAGACACAGATACGCAGTATTTT.

V usage is TRBV7-8 and J usage is TRBJ2-5; 8 bases align to TRBD1. This CDR3 spans 17 amino acids. Germline CDR1 reads SGHVS; CDR2 reads FQNEAQ. The V segment lost 2 bases and the J segment 4 bases; nucleotides outside the gene matches: 12. The CDR3 DNA follows: TGTGCCAGCAGCTTAAAGGTCGGACAGGGTCGGGGAGAGACCCAGTACTTC. The encoded protein is CASSLKVGQGRGETQYF.

The chain recombines TRBV6-1 with TRBJ2-3, with TRBD2 identical over 8 bases. The germline V gene has CDR1 MNHNS and CDR2 SASEGT. The ends lost 9 bases at V and 3 bases at J; junction bases unmatched: 8. The CDR3 covers 14 residues. This CDR3 reads CASRPGLETDTQYF. CDR3 sequence (DNA): TGTGCCAGTCGCCCGGGACTAGAGACAGATACGCAGTATTTT.

The chain links TRBV6-6 to TRBJ2-1; 11 bases map to TRBD1. V was pared by 4 bases and J by 8 bases, with 10 bases of the junction left unmatched. CDR3 length equals 16 residues. Germline CDR1 is MNHNY and CDR2 is SVGAGI (reference sequence). This chain's CDR3 is CASSFARTGGRDEQFF. The CDR3 nucleotides are TGTGCCAGCAGTTTTGCCCGGACAGGGGGCAGGGATGAGCAGTTCTTC.

This chain links TRBV7-9 with TRBJ2-2; no definite D call. Trimming pared 5 bases from V and 3 bases from J, leaving 10 bases between. CDR3 length: 14 amino acids. Germline-derived CDR1 and CDR2 are SEHNR and FQNEAQ (reference sequence). This CDR3 is CASSRGPDTGELFF. In DNA form, the CDR3 reads TGTGCCAGCAGCCGCGGCCCCGACACCGGGGAGCTGTTTTTT.